This entry lists 28 T cell receptor beta chains sequenced from one sample in a study of blood T cells in healthy people across ages. Alongside a J-beta primer mix, a sample-barcoded 5' primer served in a second PCR lasting about 6 to 11 cycles. Each CDR3 protein gets one entry after TCRdb re-called the 5' RACE reads with MiXCR. The table includes fewer than 900,000 distinct CDR3 sequences, approximately 49% detected once. Input material: blood. The receptors were gathered from a woman in her sixties in good health.

The V gene is TRBV6-1, the J gene TRBJ2-1, with 12 bases fitting TRBD2. The J segment lost 0 bases and the V segment lost 6 bases, leaving 9 bases of the junction unmatched. Germline V gives CDR1 MNHNS, CDR2 SASEGT. The CDR3 has 18 residues. This chain's CDR3 is CASSWGLAGISSYNEQFF. The CDR3 DNA sequence: TGTGCCAGCAGCTGGGGACTAGCGGGTATAAGCTCCTACAATGAGCAGTTCTTC.

The chain uses TRBV20-1 and TRBJ2-3; 8 bases are a match to TRBD2. Germline loops: CDR1 DFQATT, CDR2 SNEGSKA (reference sequence). The CDR3 has 14 amino acids. Trimming cost V 1 base and J 4 bases; bases outside gene matches: 4. The CDR3 DNA sequence: TGCAGTGCTAGAGCGGGAGGGCCGCCAGATACGCAGTATTTT. Its translation: CSARAGGPPDTQYF.

In this sample, this clonotype turned up a few times. The chain combines TRBV5-1 with TRBJ1-6, with D possibly being TRBD1 (5 bases). CDR1 is SGHRS and CDR2 is YFSETQ in the germline V gene. The CDR3 totals 17 residues. V was clipped by 2 bases and J by 5 bases, with 17 bases between them. CDR3 bases: TGCGCCAGCAGCTTTGGTAGACGGGACGTCGATAATTCACCCCTCCACTTT. It codes for CASSFGRRDVDNSPLHF.

This clonotype occurred once. V usage is TRBV15 and J usage is TRBJ2-1, with TRBD2 matching 10 bases. Germline-derived CDR1 and CDR2 are LNHNV and YYDKDF (reference sequence). This CDR3 spans 15 amino acids. J gave up 6 bases and V 2 bases, and 4 bases lay outside the gene matches. The CDR3 coding sequence is TGTGCCACCAGCAGAATAGCGGGAGGTGGCAATGAGCAGTTCTTC. Its protein is CATSRIAGGGNEQFF.

Worth noting for this clonotype: An end of the junction differs from the germline gene, which may be a read error. CDR3 protein: CASSSRQGANEQFF. The CDR3 nucleotides are TGCGCCAGCAGCTCGAGACAGGGGGCAAATGAACAGTTCTTC. The V gene is TRBV5-1, the J gene TRBJ2-1, with 10 bases aligning to TRBD1. The CDR3 totals 14 residues. CDR1 is SGHRS and CDR2 is YFSETQ in the germline V gene.

V and J are TRBV7-8 and TRBJ2-5; the match to TRBD2 covers 8 bases. The junction had 9 bases not matched to a gene; V was cut back by 5 bases and J by 4 bases. Germline assignment: CDR1 SGHVS and CDR2 FQNEAQ. The CDR3 has 15 amino acids. The CDR3 nucleotides are TGTGCCAGCAGCCCAGGCCGGACTAGCCGAGAGACCCAGTACTTC. It specifies CASSPGRTSRETQYF.

This clonotype has a handful of counts. V is TRBV14 and J is TRBJ1-4; the match to TRBD1 covers 10 bases. Trimming removed 5 bases from V and 5 bases from J; junction bases left unmatched: 5. CDR1 is SGHDN, CDR2 FVKESK, per germline. CDR3 size: 15 residues. This CDR3 is CASSKRTGGNEKLFF. In DNA, the CDR3 is TGTGCCAGCAGCAAGAGGACAGGGGGAAATGAAAAACTGTTTTTT.

This clonotype was picked up one time. The rearrangement links TRBV2 to TRBJ2-5; TRBD2 matches at 7 bases. CDR1 and CDR2 from the germline V gene are SNHLY and FYNNEI. V shed 4 bases and J 11 bases; nucleotides not matched to a gene: 13. This CDR3 is 14 amino acids long. In DNA form, the CDR3 reads TGTGCCAGCAGTGTTGCGGGAGCCTACAATGAGCAGTACTTC. It specifies CASSVAGAYNEQYF.

This clonotype has more than one count but fewer than ten. The V call is TRBV7-2, the J call TRBJ2-7; D is perhaps TRBD2 (5 bases). Germline loops: CDR1 SGHTA, CDR2 FQGNSA. V was trimmed by 7 bases and J by 6 bases, leaving 16 bases between them. The CDR3 totals 13 residues. The chain's CDR3 is CASTYLLAGEQYF. CDR3 nucleotide sequence: TGTGCCAGCACGTACCTTCTAGCTGGCGAGCAGTACTTC.

The V call is TRBV20-1, the J call TRBJ2-3, with D tentatively TRBD2 (6 bases). Trimming removed 6 bases at V and 6 bases at J, with 22 bases between. Per germline, CDR1 DFQATT and CDR2 SNEGSKA (reference sequence). The CDR3 consists of 15 residues. CDR3 nucleotide sequence: TGCAGTGCCCTAGTTGGGGGAGGTAGTAGGGATACGCAGTATTTT. As protein: CSALVGGGSRDTQYF.

Here the CDR3 DNA reads TGTGCCACCAGTGATCTCACCGGGGAGCTGTTTTTT. Its translation: CATSDLTGELFF. The chain has TRBV24-1 and TRBJ2-2; D unresolved. Germline lookup yields CDR1 KGHDR and CDR2 SFDVKD. This CDR3 comprises 12 residues. V was clipped by 3 bases and J by 4 bases, with 2 bases between them.

Regarding this clonotype: Sequence at one end of the junction differs from germline and may be a read error. This chain connects TRBV3-1 to TRBJ1-2; no firm D call. The CDR3 runs 15 residues. Per germline, CDR1 LGHDT and CDR2 YNNKEL (reference sequence). DNA of the CDR3: TGTGCCGGCAGCCCCATCGTTCGGGGAAAGGGTGGCTACACCTTC. This gives the protein CAGSPIVRGKGGYTF.

The chain employs TRBV6-1 and TRBJ2-6, with 8 bases fitting TRBD1. This CDR3 region has 15 residues. Trimming removed 7 bases from V and 0 bases from J; junction bases left unmatched: 2. Germline V CDR1 and CDR2: MNHNS, SASEGT. CDR3: CASTDRASGANVLTF. DNA of the CDR3: TGTGCCAGCACGGACAGGGCCTCTGGGGCCAACGTCCTGACTTTC.

The chain carries TRBV20-1 and TRBJ1-3, with 7 nucleotides matching TRBD1. CDR1 is DFQATT and CDR2 is SNEGSKA in the germline V gene (reference sequence). The CDR3 sequence is 14 residues long. Trimming at V came to 6 bases and at J to 0 bases, leaving 5 bases not matched to a gene. The CDR3 bases are TGCAGTGCCCCGACAGGGAGCTCTGGAAACACCATATATTTT. Translated: CSAPTGSSGNTIYF.

As concerns this clonotype: Its ends do not fully match the called genes, so a read error is possible. The gene calls are TRBV7-2 and TRBJ2-7; D gene ambiguous. CDR3 length equals 16 residues. Germline V lookup: CDR1 SGHTA, CDR2 FQGNSA. CDR3 protein: CASSWPSTGSAYEQYF. For the CDR3, the DNA is TGCGCCAGCAGCTGGCCCTCGACGGGTTCGGCCTACGAGCAGTACTTC.

The V and J genes are TRBV4-1 and TRBJ1-5; D possibly corresponds to TRBD1 (5 bases). CDR1 is MGHRA, CDR2 YSYEKL, per germline. The V and J ends lost 1 base and 3 bases respectively, with 10 bases between them. The CDR3 consists of 15 residues. The CDR3: CASSQVGGNNQPQHF. The CDR3 DNA reads TGCGCCAGCAGCCAAGTTGGGGGAAACAATCAGCCCCAGCATTTT.

This clonotype came up a few times. This chain connects TRBV25-1 to TRBJ2-4; D remains unclear. The J call is in doubt because the DNA end fits TRBJ2-5 better. Germline V gene data show CDR1 as MGHDK and CDR2 as SYGVNS. The CDR3 is made up of 14 amino acids. This CDR3 reads CASSECDGSETQYF. The CDR3 DNA follows: TGTGCCAGCAGTGAATGCGACGGCTCAGAGACCCAGTACTTC.

J is TRBJ2-2 and V is TRBV20-1, with TRBD2 identical over 7 bases. After removal of 1 base from V and 0 bases from J, the junction contained 8 bases not matched to a gene. The CDR3 spans 17 residues. Germline V CDR1 and CDR2: DFQATT, SNEGSKA (reference sequence). The CDR3 here is CSARGSSGGTNTGELFF. The CDR3 region has the DNA TGCAGTGCTAGAGGTTCGTCGGGAGGCACGAACACCGGGGAGCTGTTTTTT.

This clonotype was counted a few times. V gene TRBV28 combines with J gene TRBJ2-3, with D maybe TRBD2 (6 bases). Germline V gene lookup returns CDR1 MDHEN and CDR2 SYDVKM. With 6 bases removed from V and 1 base from J, the gap between germline ends came to 17 bases. This CDR3 is 16 amino acids long. CDR3 amino acids: CASRASSAGGTDTQYF. CDR3 sequence (DNA): TGTGCCAGCAGGGCCTCTAGCGCTGGTGGCACAGATACGCAGTATTTT.

In its sample, this clonotype was seen a few times. The rearrangement joins TRBV5-1 to TRBJ2-5; D unclear. V gave up 4 bases and J gave up 4 bases, with 23 bases separating them. This CDR3 spans 17 amino acids. Germline CDR1 and CDR2: SGHRS and YFSETQ. The CDR3 protein is CASSALAGATGRETQYF. The CDR3 DNA is TGCGCCAGCAGCGCGCTGGCTGGCGCGACTGGTCGAGAGACCCAGTACTTC.

In DNA, the CDR3 is TGCGCCAGCAGCTTGGGTTGGAGAGATACGCAGTATTTT. Its protein is CASSLGWRDTQYF. The chain carries TRBV5-1 and TRBJ2-3; D unresolved. Germline values: CDR1 SGHRS, CDR2 YFSETQ. Trimming left V 0 bases short and J 5 bases short, with 7 bases between. This CDR3 comprises 13 residues.

This clonotype was seen repeatedly, ten times or more. The chain combines TRBV15 with TRBJ2-1; D unresolved. The CDR3 consists of 15 residues. The germline V and J ends were trimmed by 0 bases and 2 bases, with 8 bases remaining between them. Germline-derived CDR1 and CDR2 are LNHNV and YYDKDF (reference sequence). The CDR3 DNA sequence: TGTGCCACCAGCAGAGATCCCGAGACCTACAATGAGCAGTTCTTC. It translates to CATSRDPETYNEQFF. The complete variable domain, with remaining parts taken from reference TRBV15 and TRBJ2-1, reads DAMVIQNPRYQVTQFGKPVTLSCSQTLNHNVMYWYQQKSSQAPKLLFHYYDKDFNNEADTPDNFQSRRPNTSFCFLDIRSPGLGDTAMYLCATSRDPETYNEQFFGPGTRLTVL.

This clonotype was picked up a small number of times. The V gene is TRBV18, the J gene TRBJ2-3; D call uncertain. The CDR3 totals 13 residues. Germline loops: CDR1 KGHSH, CDR2 LQKENI. V lost 0 bases, J lost 6 bases, and 7 bases lay in between. CDR3 sequence (DNA): TGTGCCAGCTCACCACCCAGGAGCGATACGCAGTATTTT. Protein: CASSPPRSDTQYF.

The J gene is TRBJ2-7, the V gene TRBV7-2, with 10 positions matching TRBD1. The J call could be wrong; TRBJ2-5 is a better fit for the DNA end. The length of the CDR3 is 13 residues. Per germline, CDR1 SGHTA and CDR2 FQGNSA. The CDR3, as DNA: TGTGCCAGCAGCGTAGACAGGGGGCAGACCCAGTACTTC. Protein: CASSVDRGQTQYF.

V usage is TRBV7-6 and J usage is TRBJ2-3; D is unclear. There are 15 residues in the CDR3. Germline V gives CDR1 SGHVS, CDR2 FNYEAQ. Trimming removed 4 bases from V and 0 bases from J, with 11 bases in between. The CDR3 coding sequence is TGTGCCAGCAGCTCCTTACTTCTCAGCACAGATACGCAGTATTTT. This codes for CASSSLLLSTDTQYF.

This clonotype was observed a single time. The chain couples TRBV7-2 to TRBJ1-2, with 9 positions matching TRBD1. CDR1 is SGHTA and CDR2 is FQGNSA in the germline V gene. The CDR3 is 14 residues long. After removal of 5 bases from V and 6 bases from J, the junction contained 7 bases not matched to a gene. The CDR3 protein is CASSPWTGEDGYTF. The CDR3 region has the DNA TGTGCCAGCAGCCCTTGGACAGGGGAGGATGGCTACACCTTC.

The rearrangement joins TRBV9 to TRBJ2-1; TRBD1 or TRBD2 may be the D gene (6 bases each). Per the germline V gene, CDR1 is SGDLS and CDR2 is YYNGEE. Trimming pared 5 bases from V and 5 bases from J, leaving 23 bases between. This CDR3 has 17 residues. In DNA, the CDR3 is TGTGCCAGCAGTTTCCACCTTGGAGGGGGAACAGACAATGAGCAGTTCTTC. Its translation is CASSFHLGGGTDNEQFF.

A few counts support this clonotype. This chain links TRBV7-2 with TRBJ2-7; no clear D gene. CDR1 is SGHTA, CDR2 FQGNSA, per germline. CDR3 length equals 14 residues. V lost 2 bases to trimming and J lost 6 bases, with 14 bases between them. The CDR3 loop is CASSLRTDRSEQYF. The CDR3 coding sequence is TGTGCCAGCAGCTTAAGGACGGATCGGTCCGAGCAGTACTTC.